This is a list of T cell receptor beta chains from one sample in a study of vaccination and CD4 T cells after COVID-19. The antigens of these receptors remain unknown. TCRdb recomputed calls from the PCR reads with MiXCR, one row per CDR3 protein. The top ten clones hold about a tenth of a sample with some 16,000 distinct CDR3 sequences, around 50% of them seen once. The sequencing input was CD4+ T cells from blood, cultured in vitro. These receptors were taken from a human donor who had recovered from COVID-19. CDR3s include the opening cysteine and the closing phenylalanine or tryptophan. A D gene is named only where the DNA matches it firmly. Expanded clones get a size class; other rows say once, few or many, or leave the size out.

abundance	v_gene	j_gene	d_gene	CDR3nt	CDR3aa
.	TRBV6-1	TRBJ1-2	.	TGTGCCAGCAGTCAGGACGGGATCCATGGCTACACCTTC	CASSQDGIHGYTF
.	TRBV6-5	TRBJ2-7	TRBD1	TGTGCCAGCAGTTACTTAGGACAGGGTGTCTACGAGCAGTACTTC	CASSYLGQGVYEQYF
.	TRBV7-9	TRBJ2-3	TRBD2	TGTGCCAGCAGCTTAGGGGAGGCGGGGGGAGATACGCAGTATTTT	CASSLGEAGGDTQYF
.	TRBV12-3/TRBV12-4	TRBJ1-5	.	TGTGCCAGCAGTTTAGGGGTAGGTAGCAATCAGCCCCAGCATTTT	CASSLGVGSNQPQHF
few	TRBV7-2	TRBJ1-2	.	TGTGCCAGCAGCTTACCGCATGGCGCTAATGGGGGGAATGGCTACACCTTC	CASSLPHGANGGNGYTF
once	TRBV7-2	TRBJ2-7	.	TGTGCCAGCAGCCCTAGTACTACCACCTACGAGCAGTACTTC	CASSPSTTTYEQYF
.	TRBV20-1	TRBJ2-3	.	TGCAGTGCCCAACCCGGGGGAGTAACAGATACGCAGTATTTT	CSAQPGGVTDTQYF
.	TRBV28	TRBJ1-5	TRBD1	TGTGCCAGCAGTTTTATCAGGGACAGTCAGCCCCAGCATTTT	CASSFIRDSQPQHF
large	TRBV11-2	TRBJ2-1	.	TGTGCCAGCAGCTTAGATAGGACACGGGGCAATGAGCAGTTCTTC	CASSLDRTRGNEQFF
.	TRBV9	TRBJ2-3	.	TGTGCCAGCAGCGTAGGTAGAGATACGCAGTATTTT	CASSVGRDTQYF
.	TRBV20-1	TRBJ2-5	.	TGCAGTGCTCATCAAGAGACCCAGTACTTC	CSAHQETQYF
.	TRBV6-1	TRBJ1-5	.	TGTGCCAGCAGTATGAGGGGTGGCAATCAGCCCCAGCATTTT	CASSMRGGNQPQHF
.	TRBV6-1	TRBJ2-1	.	TGTGCCAGCACCGGGACTTTTAGCTCCTACAATGAGCAGTTCTTC	CASTGTFSSYNEQFF
.	TRBV7-9	TRBJ2-1	.	TGTGCCAGCAGCTTGGGACGGTACAATGAGCAGTTCTTC	CASSLGRYNEQFF
few	TRBV7-2	TRBJ2-7	.	TGTGCCAGCAGTCTCACGACTACGATCACCTACGAGCAGTACTTC	CASSLTTTITYEQYF
.	TRBV2	TRBJ2-2	TRBD2	TGTGCCAGCAGCTGGACTAGCGCGAACACCGGGGAGCTGTTTTTT	CASSWTSANTGELFF
once	TRBV7-2	TRBJ1-5	TRBD1	TGTGCCAGCAGCTCAACCGGACAGGGGGCTGGGCAGCCCCAGCATTTT	CASSSTGQGAGQPQHF
.	TRBV19	TRBJ2-3	.	TGTGCCAGTAGTCCACGTGGGGATGCGTGGAGCACAGATACGCAGTATTTT	CASSPRGDAWSTDTQYF
.	TRBV7-2	TRBJ2-2	TRBD1	TGTGCCAGCAGCCTATTCGGGACAGCGAACACCGGGGAGCTGTTTTTT	CASSLFGTANTGELFF
.	TRBV27	TRBJ2-3	.	TGTGCCAGCCCTCGTGCCACCCTCTCCGTCACCGAGGATACGCAGTATTTT	CASPRATLSVTEDTQYF
few	TRBV10-1	TRBJ2-5	.	TGCGCCAGCAGTGCGGGTCGGGAAGAGACCCAGTACTTC	CASSAGREETQYF
.	TRBV19	TRBJ2-5	TRBD1	TGTGCCAGTAGTAAAAGGACAGGGTCGGCGGCCCAAGAGACCCAGTACTTC	CASSKRTGSAAQETQYF
.	TRBV11-2	TRBJ2-1	.	TGTGCCAGCAGCTTACGACCAGCGTACAATGAGCAGTTCTTC	CASSLRPAYNEQFF
.	TRBV6-1	TRBJ1-5	TRBD1	TGTGCCAGCAGTCTTGGACAGGGCAACAATCAGCCCCAGCATTTT	CASSLGQGNNQPQHF
.	TRBV23-1	TRBJ2-7	.	TGCGCCAGGGTCCCAGAATACGAGCAGTACTTC	CARVPEYEQYF
once	TRBV20-1	TRBJ2-7	TRBD2	TGCAGTGCTAGATTGGGACTAGCGGGGGGGTCCTACGAGCAGTACTTC	CSARLGLAGGSYEQYF
few	TRBV2	TRBJ1-5	.	TGTGCCAGCAGTGAAGTAATGAAGGGAGGCAATCAGCCCCAGCATTTT	CASSEVMKGGNQPQHF
few	TRBV2	TRBJ1-2	TRBD1	TGTGCCAGCAGCTGGGACAGGGAGGTTGGCTACACCTTC	CASSWDREVGYTF
.	TRBV7-6	TRBJ1-6	.	TGTGCCAGCAGCTTAAAGCCAGCCTCCTATAATTCACCCCTCCACTTT	CASSLKPASYNSPLHF
.	TRBV20-1	TRBJ1-2	TRBD1	TGCAGTGCAAGACAGGGATCCCGAGGGGGCTATGGCTACACCTTC	CSARQGSRGGYGYTF
once	TRBV5-1	TRBJ1-1	.	TGCGCCAGCAGCTGGAGGAAGGGGAGTTTGAACACTGAAGCTTTCTTT	CASSWRKGSLNTEAFF
.	TRBV6-1	TRBJ2-5	.	TGTGCCAGCAGTGAAGCCTGGAAAGAGACCCAGTACTTC	CASSEAWKETQYF
.	TRBV20-1	TRBJ2-3	TRBD1	TGCAGTGCTAGAGATCCAGCACAGGGGGAGGATACGCAGTATTTT	CSARDPAQGEDTQYF
.	TRBV5-1	TRBJ1-2	.	TGCGCCAGCAGCGATAACTATGGCTGCACCTTC	CASSDNYGCTF
.	TRBV20-1	TRBJ2-5	TRBD2	TGCAGTGCTAGTGCGGGGGAACTTCAAGAGACCCAGTACTTC	CSASAGELQETQYF
once	TRBV10-1	TRBJ1-2	.	TGCGCCAGCAGTGAGTCTCAGTTGGGTTCATATTACTATGGCTACACCTTC	CASSESQLGSYYYGYTF
.	TRBV6-1	TRBJ1-1	.	TGTGCTGTCTTCAGGGGAGGGAGGAACACTGAAGCTTTCTTT	CAVFRGGRNTEAFF
.	TRBV7-2	TRBJ2-3	.	TGTGCCAGCAGATCACAGCCCGGGCTCACAGATACGCAGTATTTT	CASRSQPGLTDTQYF
few	TRBV7-7	TRBJ1-2	TRBD1	TGTGCCAGCAGCTTAGGTGCGTTTGGGACAGGGGGCCGCGGTGGCTACACCTTC	CASSLGAFGTGGRGGYTF
.	TRBV20-1	TRBJ1-5	TRBD1	TGCAGTGCGCAAGACAGGGTATCACACCAGCCCCAGCATTTT	CSAQDRVSHQPQHF
.	TRBV25-1	TRBJ2-5	TRBD1	TGTGCCAGCAGTGGACAGACAGGGTTGTTGGAGACCCAGTACTTC	CASSGQTGLLETQYF
.	TRBV5-1	TRBJ1-2	.	TGCGCCAGCGCGAACCCCCCACAAAACTATGGCTACACCTTC	CASANPPQNYGYTF
once	TRBV20-1	TRBJ2-7	.	TGCAGTGCTAGAGCCAGCGAAGTGTTTGACGAGCAGTACTTC	CSARASEVFDEQYF
.	TRBV28	TRBJ2-7	.	TGTGCCAGCAGTTTAAGTCCTCCACCCTACGAGCAGTACTTC	CASSLSPPPYEQYF
.	TRBV2	TRBJ1-1	.	TGTGCCAGCAGTGTACGGACGAACACTGAAGCTTTCTTT	CASSVRTNTEAFF
few	TRBV19	TRBJ1-2	TRBD1	TGTGCCAGTAGTATTGGTGGGACAGGGGCCTATGGCTACACCTTC	CASSIGGTGAYGYTF
few	TRBV7-2	TRBJ2-3	TRBD2	TGTGCCAGCCGAAGACCCAACCAAAGCGGGGGTAATACGCAGTATTTT	CASRRPNQSGGNTQYF
.	TRBV5-1	TRBJ2-7	.	TGCGCCAGCAGTATAAGTTCCGGCTACGAGCAGTACTTC	CASSISSGYEQYF
few	TRBV6-1	TRBJ2-7	.	TGTGCCAGCACTACGACCTACGAGCAGTACTTC	CASTTTYEQYF
few	TRBV2	TRBJ1-2	.	TGTGCCAGCAGTGACTCCTACAGGGTATCTGGCTACACCTTC	CASSDSYRVSGYTF
.	TRBV6-1	TRBJ2-7	.	TGTGCCAGCAGAGGACTCGGGACATTAAACTACGAGCAGTACTTC	CASRGLGTLNYEQYF
.	TRBV7-2	TRBJ2-4	.	TGTGCCAGCAGCTTAGGGGCGGGAAGCGGCATTCAGTACTTC	CASSLGAGSGIQYF
few	TRBV11-2	TRBJ2-5	TRBD2	TGTGCCAGCAGCTTAGGGGAGGGGACCCAGTACTTC	CASSLGEGTQYF
.	TRBV19	TRBJ1-5	TRBD1	TGTGCCAGTGCACTTAAGGGACAGCCTGATTCTCGACCCCAGCATTTT	CASALKGQPDSRPQHF
.	TRBV20-1	TRBJ2-2	TRBD2	TGCAGTGCTAGAGTTCGAGCGGGAATCACCGGGGAGCTGTTTTTT	CSARVRAGITGELFF
.	TRBV5-4	TRBJ1-2	.	TGTGCCAGCAGCCCTACACGAGGCTATGGCTACACCTTC	CASSPTRGYGYTF
.	TRBV5-4	TRBJ1-1	.	TGTGCCAGCAGCTTGTGGGGCGGCACTGAAGCTTTCTTT	CASSLWGGTEAFF
.	TRBV6-2/TRBV6-3	TRBJ1-5	.	TGTGCCAGCAGTTACGGAGGGTGGCAGCCCCAGCATTTT	CASSYGGWQPQHF
medium-sized	TRBV20-1	TRBJ1-6	.	TGCAGTGCTAGAGTAGCGAGCTCCTATAATTCACCCCTCCACTTT	CSARVASSYNSPLHF